The entry that follows covers one T cell receptor beta chain sequence. Its antigen is as yet unknown. The data derive from a study of T cell responses to AZD1222 COVID-19 vaccine. Broader study findings: Dominant CD4 TCR responses targeted spike regions 160-218 and 743-854. Seropositive status at baseline applied to only five or six AZD1222 recipients. Repertoire sampling was restricted to post-peak T cell response timepoints. Donors were largely white British and mainly female; clonal diversity was possibly underestimated.

Profiling relied on immunoSEQ multiplex PCR, and the TCRdb table lists in-frame clones only, not all of them. Among tens of thousands of clones listed, 89% were seen once. The CDR3 has 17 residues. Trimming shortened V by 0 bases and J by 1 base, and 12 bases separated the two germline ends. Germline CDR1 MDHEN, CDR2 SYDVKM. The V gene is TRBV28, the J gene TRBJ2-2; a weak D match, TRBD1 (6 bases). The specimen was peripheral blood, collected 28 days after the second AZD1222 dose. This receptor was obtained from an adult who received the AZD1222 COVID-19 vaccine. CDR3 bases: TGTGCCAGCAGTTTATGGGCGCAGGGGCAGAACACCGGGGAGCTGTTTTTT. Translation gives CASSLWAQGQNTGELFF.